The source of this TCR beta chain is a study of beta chain features in type 1 diabetes. Study summary: Under 110,000,000 sorted cells were examined across all samples.

A note on this clone: Antigen: not known.

As every portion of the isolated RNA was reverse transcribed, the sequencing read expressed TCRB transcripts. Assay used: immunoSEQ multiplex PCR; TCRdb lists only in-frame clones, some missing. The sample lists about 340,000 clones, less than 15% occurring once. Study-wide results and caveats: People with Type 1 diabetes carried modestly yet significantly shorter TCRB CDR3s in all four CD4+ subsets. Insertion counts at VDJ junctions were lower in type 1 diabetes patients, who also showed more deletions there.

This CDR3 contains 15 residues. The V gene end was trimmed by 5 bases and the J gene end by 4 bases; junction bases not matched to a gene: 7. Germline V gene data show CDR1 as SGHTA and CDR2 as FQGNSA. Sequencing was done on a sample of naive CD4+ T cells from blood. The TCR was taken from a woman aged 18-29 years with type 1 diabetes. J is TRBJ2-1 and V is TRBV7-2, with TRBD2 matching 8 bases. The CDR3 sequence is CASSPGLGNYNEQFF. The CDR3 DNA is TGTGCCAGCAGCCCGGGACTAGGAAATTACAATGAGCAGTTCTTC.